This T cell receptor beta chain originates from a study of blood T cell repertoires in COVID-19. The wider study: Acute-phase and convalescent COVID-19 samples originated in the United States, Italy and Spain. Sources were T cells, B-cell-depleted T cells, or PBMCs; the material itself was cDNA or gDNA.

In the authors' workflow: Amplifying reference gene primers gave estimates of nucleated cell counts. Using immunoSEQ multiplex PCR, the repertoire was profiled, and TCRdb retains in-frame clones only, with some absent. V and J calls and clone size are copied from that table; D and trimming were computed from the DNA. Here the sample spans under 95,000 clones, roughly nine tenths being singletons. The V gene's germline CDR1 is SNHLY and CDR2 FYNNEI. The CDR3 consists of 12 residues. Trimming took off 10 bases at V and 3 bases at J, with 9 bases between the two ends. The material sequenced was peripheral blood. The rearrangement joins TRBV2 to TRBJ2-2; no firm D call. The sequence was collected from a man between 60 and 75 years old with acute or convalescent COVID-19. The CDR3 loop is CATTPHTGELFF. CDR3 nucleotides: TGTGCCACTACTCCTCACACCGGGGAGCTGTTTTTT.